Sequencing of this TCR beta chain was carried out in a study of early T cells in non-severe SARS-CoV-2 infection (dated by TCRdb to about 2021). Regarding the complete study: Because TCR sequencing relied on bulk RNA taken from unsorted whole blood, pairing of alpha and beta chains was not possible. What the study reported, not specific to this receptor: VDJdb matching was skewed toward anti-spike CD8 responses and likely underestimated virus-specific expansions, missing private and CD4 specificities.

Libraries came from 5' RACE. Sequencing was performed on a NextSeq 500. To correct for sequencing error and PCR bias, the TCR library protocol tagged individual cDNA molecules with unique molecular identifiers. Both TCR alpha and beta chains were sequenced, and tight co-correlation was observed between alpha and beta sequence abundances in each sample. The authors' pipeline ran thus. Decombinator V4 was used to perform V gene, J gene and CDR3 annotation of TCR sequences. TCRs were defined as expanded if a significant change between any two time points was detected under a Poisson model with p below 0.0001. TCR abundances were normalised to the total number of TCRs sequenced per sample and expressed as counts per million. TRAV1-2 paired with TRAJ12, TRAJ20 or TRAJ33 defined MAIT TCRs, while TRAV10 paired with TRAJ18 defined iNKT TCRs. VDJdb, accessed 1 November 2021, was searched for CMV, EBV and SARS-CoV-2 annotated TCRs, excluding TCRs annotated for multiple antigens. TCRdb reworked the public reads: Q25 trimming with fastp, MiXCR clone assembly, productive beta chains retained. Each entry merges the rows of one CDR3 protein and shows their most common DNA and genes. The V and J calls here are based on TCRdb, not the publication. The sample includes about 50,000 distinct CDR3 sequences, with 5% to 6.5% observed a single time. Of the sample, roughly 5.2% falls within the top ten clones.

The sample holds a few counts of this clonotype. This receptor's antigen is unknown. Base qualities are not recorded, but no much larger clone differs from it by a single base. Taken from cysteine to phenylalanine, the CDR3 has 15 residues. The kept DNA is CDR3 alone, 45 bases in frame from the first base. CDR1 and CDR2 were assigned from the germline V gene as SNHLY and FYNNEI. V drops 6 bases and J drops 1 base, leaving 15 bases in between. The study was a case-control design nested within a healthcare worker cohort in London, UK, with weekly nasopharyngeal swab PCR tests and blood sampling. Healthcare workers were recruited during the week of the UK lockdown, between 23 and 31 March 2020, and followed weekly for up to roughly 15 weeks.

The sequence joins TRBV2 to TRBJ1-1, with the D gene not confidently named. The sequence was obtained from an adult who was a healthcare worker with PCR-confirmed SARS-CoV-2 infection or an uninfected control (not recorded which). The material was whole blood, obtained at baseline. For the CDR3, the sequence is CASRWGGVGNTEAFF. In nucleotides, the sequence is TGTGCCAGCAGGTGGGGTGGGGTGGGGAACACTGAAGCTTTCTTT.